This passage covers 7 T cell receptor beta chains from one sample sequenced in a study of T cell clonality in common variable immunodeficiency. Using immunoSEQ multiplex PCR, the repertoire was profiled, and TCRdb retains in-frame clones only, with some absent. This sample carries over 55,000 clones, none of them present only once. Sequenced: peripheral blood mononuclear cells. The receptors were sampled from a person between 18 and 75 years old in good health.

This clone was counted many times. The missing CDR3 end, 3 residues past where the read stops, is filled in from the germline J gene. The rearrangement links TRBV5-1 to TRBJ1-1; D is unclear. This CDR3 is 14 amino acids long. V lost 0 bases and J lost 2, with 8 bases in between. Germline lookup yields CDR1 SGHRS and CDR2 YFSETQ. CDR3 protein: CASSLVAGNTEAFF. The sequenced part of the CDR3 DNA is TGCGCCAGCAGCTTGGTTGCGGGTAACACTGAA. Based on the CDR3 plus reference TRBV5-1 and TRBJ1-1, the full variable domain is KAGVTQTPRYLIKTRGQQVTLSCSPISGHRSVSWYQQTPGQGLQFLFEYFSETQRNKGNFPGRFSGRQFSNSRSEMNVSTLELGDSALYLCASSLVAGNTEAFFGQGTRLTVV.

This clone was seen many times. The read ends 3 residues before the CDR3 terminus; that terminus is restored from the germline J gene. This chain joins TRBV5-4 and TRBJ2-7; 8 nucleotides line up with TRBD2. This CDR3 region has 13 residues. Germline values: CDR1 SGHNT, CDR2 YYREEE (reference sequence). V gave up 4 bases and J gave up 5 bases; unmatched junction bases: 5. The CDR3 here is CASSQRERNEQYF. CDR3 DNA (partial): TGTGCCAGCAGCCAGCGGGAGAGGAACGAG.

This clone was recorded many times. The DNA ends 3 residues before the CDR3 does, and the rest of the CDR3 is filled in from the germline J gene. V and J are TRBV20-1 and TRBJ2-4, with D perhaps matching TRBD2 (6 bases). CDR3 size: 12 residues. CDR1 DFQATT and CDR2 SNEGSKA come from the germline V gene (reference sequence). Partial CDR3 DNA: TGCAGTGCTTCCCCGGGACTTCCTTAT. It is translated as CSASPGLPY. In full, the CDR3 is CSASPGLPYQYF.

This clone was picked up many times. The CDR3 end falls 3 residues outside the read, so it is completed with the germline J gene. This chain links TRBV12-3 or TRBV12-4 with TRBJ2-7; 10 bases line up with TRBD2. V lost 1 base, J lost 6 bases, and 6 bases stayed unmatched. This CDR3 region has 15 residues. CDR3 protein: CASSLGLAGVTEQYF. The sequenced part of the CDR3 DNA is TGTGCCAGCAGTTTAGGGCTAGCGGGAGTAACCGAG.

This clone was found many times. The read gets to within 3 residues of the CDR3 end, and the germline J gene fills in the rest. The same CDR3 can be traced to other DNA sequences in this sample. V is TRBV2 and J is TRBJ1-1; the match to TRBD1 covers 9 bases. V shed 6 bases, J shed 2 bases, and the junction held 1 base outside the gene matches. The germline V gene encodes CDR1 SNHLY and CDR2 FYNNEI. The CDR3 length is 13 residues. The CDR3 loop reads CASRQGANTEAFF. CDR3 DNA (partial): TGTGCCAGCAGACAGGGGGCAAACACTGAA.

This clone was observed many times. The sequenced fragment ends 3 residues before the CDR3 boundary, so the rest is inferred from the germline J gene. The rearrangement uses TRBV11-1 and TRBJ2-6; D is unclear. The CDR3 is 14 amino acids. The V end lost 5 bases, the J end lost 0 bases, and 5 bases lay between the germline ends. CDR1 is SGHAT and CDR2 is FQDESV in the germline V gene (reference sequence). CDR3 DNA, as far as it was read: TGTGCCAGCAGCCAGAGCTCTGGGGCCAACGTC. It codes for CASSQSSGANV. The complete CDR3 protein is CASSQSSGANVLTF.

This clone was recorded many times. The CDR3 is cut off 3 residues early in the read; its end comes from the germline J gene. This chain uses TRBV6-1 with TRBJ2-7, with D possibly matching TRBD2 (6 bases). V was shortened by 2 bases and J by 2 bases, with 10 bases between the two germline ends. The germline V gene encodes CDR1 MNHNS and CDR2 SASEGT. The CDR3 sequence is 14 residues long. The DNA read from the CDR3 is TGTGCCAGCAGTGAACGGGACTTCACCTACGAG. Translation: CASSERDFTYE. The complete CDR3 sequence is CASSERDFTYEQYF.